The 29 T cell receptor beta chains in this list originate from one sample, sequenced in a study of tumor and adjacent non-tumor tissue in lung cancer. Three rounds of nested PCR, following a modified ARM-PCR protocol, produced the TCRbeta library. Via MiXCR, TCRdb re-called the multiplex PCR reads, giving one row per CDR3 protein. The table shows 100,000 to 120,000 distinct CDR3 sequences, with about 87% occurring only once. The template was RNA from unsorted bulk tissue. Sequenced sample: lung tumor tissue. These receptors came from a man aged 70 or older with non-small cell lung cancer.

The chain has TRBV6-5 and TRBJ2-1, with D tentatively TRBD2 (5 bases). The CDR3 is 14 residues long. Trimming stripped 4 bases from V and 8 bases from J, with 15 bases between. Germline V gives CDR1 MNHEY, CDR2 SVGAGI. CDR3 DNA sequence: TGTGCCAGCAGTTTCCGGACTGGCATCCATGAGCAGTTCTTC. It encodes CASSFRTGIHEQFF.

To note about this clonotype: This may be a read error: a much more frequent sequence differs by one nucleotide. The V call is TRBV20-1, the J call TRBJ2-2; D might be TRBD2 (6 bases). CDR3 length equals 15 residues. Trimming pared 1 base from V and 5 bases from J, leaving 14 bases between. Per germline, CDR1 DFQATT and CDR2 SNEGSKA (reference sequence). In DNA, the CDR3 is TGCAGTGCTAGAGTGTTTATCGGGAGTACCGGGGAGCTGTTTTTT. This gives the protein CSARVFIGSTGELFF.

As regards this clonotype: One end of the junction does not line up with germline, which may come from a read error. The rearrangement joins TRBV5-6 to TRBJ2-5; TRBD1 might be the D (5 bases). The CDR3 runs 14 residues. Germline V lookup: CDR1 SGHDT, CDR2 YYEEEE. CDR3 nucleotides: TGTGTCAGCAGTCTGTCAGCAGGGTGGAAGACCCAGTACTTC. Amino acid sequence: CVSSLSAGWKTQYF.

This clonotype was counted a single time. Germline and junction disagree at one end, which may indicate a read error. The genes are TRBV12-3 or TRBV12-4 and TRBJ2-7; either TRBD1 or TRBD2 may fit D (5 bases each). CDR3 length equals 13 residues. This CDR3 reads CVSTSGPGREQYF. DNA of the CDR3: TGTGTCAGCACTTCGGGACCGGGAAGGGAGCAGTACTTC.

Ten or more counts support this clonotype. The genes are TRBV5-1 and TRBJ2-7; D unresolved. The V and J ends lost 2 bases and 6 bases respectively, with 6 bases between them. Germline CDR1 SGHRS, CDR2 YFSETQ. The CDR3 sequence is 11 residues long. CDR3 nucleotide sequence: TGCGCCAGCAGCTTCGGACGCGAGCAGTACTTC. Protein sequence: CASSFGREQYF.

Details on this clonotype: This sequence may be a read error, since a much larger clone differs from it by one base. The chain uses TRBV20-1 and TRBJ1-2; perhaps TRBD1 as D (5 bases). V gave up 0 bases and J gave up 4 bases, with 15 bases separating them. Germline V gives CDR1 DFQATT, CDR2 SNEGSKA (reference sequence). The length of the CDR3 is 15 residues. The CDR3 bases are TGCAGTGCTAGAGAGTTAGCTAGGACAACCTATGGCTACACCTTC. Amino acids: CSARELARTTYGYTF.

Concerning this clonotype itself: A junction end diverges from the germline sequence, so it may reflect a read error. This chain links TRBV10-2 with TRBJ2-1, with D possibly being TRBD1 or TRBD2 (5 bases each). The CDR3 is 15 residues long. Germline CDR1 WSHSY, CDR2 SAAADI. The CDR3 DNA is TGCGCCAGCAGGTACCCGGGACCCTCTTTTCATGAGCACTTCTTC. It specifies CASRYPGPSFHEHFF.

This clonotype was seen only a few times. The junction departs from the called germline gene at one end, perhaps through a read error. The chain carries TRBV10-2 and TRBJ2-4, with no clear D. Germline CDR1 and CDR2: WSHSY and SAAADI. The CDR3 is 15 residues long. As DNA, the CDR3 is TGCGCCAGCAGTGAGTATCGCGACCGGTGGAACATCCAGTACTTC. It codes for CASSEYRDRWNIQYF.

The chain couples TRBV24-1 to TRBJ2-1; tentatively, D is TRBD2 (5 bases). The CDR3 has 15 amino acids. V was trimmed by 5 bases and J by 10 bases, leaving 20 bases between them. Per the germline V gene, CDR1 is KGHDR and CDR2 is SFDVKD. CDR3 sequence (DNA): TGTGCCACCAGTGGTGTACTAGTGGGAATTCGGGAGCAGTTCTTC. Protein: CATSGVLVGIREQFF.

To note about this clonotype: The conserved closing phenylalanine or tryptophan is absent in this CDR3, likely reflecting a read error. The limits of the CDR3 on the DNA are not certain, so only TCRdb's listed CDR3 is given. The chain carries TRBV10-3 and TRBJ1-6; the tabulated D call, TRBD1, remains unverified against the DNA. Germline V gene sequence: CDR1 ENHRY, CDR2 SYGVKD. The CDR3 length equals 14 residues, ends included. CDR3 region: CAFNRQGPNSPHHI.

For this clonotype: Germline and junction disagree at one end, which may indicate a read error. This CDR3 reads CDSSLGGAYTGQLFF. The DNA of the CDR3 is TGTGACAGCAGCTTAGGGGGGGCGTACACCGGGCAGCTGTTTTTT. The chain is built from TRBV6-1 and TRBJ2-2, with a weak D call TRBD2 (7 bases). This CDR3 is 15 amino acids long. Germline V CDR1 and CDR2: MNHNS, SASEGT.

As to this clonotype: Here the CDR3 omits its conserved ending phenylalanine or tryptophan, so a read error is the likely source. The chain combines TRBV11-2 with TRBJ2-2; possible D gene TRBD1, 6 bases. Germline V gene data show CDR1 as SGHAT and CDR2 as FQNNGV. CDR3 length: 14 residues. As DNA, the CDR3 is TGTGCTAGCAGCCTGGACAGTCAGTCCGGGAAGCTGTTTTCT. The encoded protein is CASSLDSQSGKLFS.

This clonotype was recorded at least ten times. The chain employs TRBV12-3 or TRBV12-4 and TRBJ2-4, with D unclear. The CDR3 loop spans 13 amino acids. Between the trimmed V and J ends, which lost 2 bases and 6 bases, there was a span of 8 bases. The chain's CDR3 is CASSLTASNIQYF. CDR3 in DNA: TGTGCCAGCAGTTTAACGGCTTCAAACATTCAGTACTTC.

As to this clonotype: At one of its ends the junction is not consistent with the germline gene, which may arise from a read error. The CDR3 DNA reads TGCGCCAGCAGCCAAGCAGGGATCCAGTACTTC. Protein: CASSQAGIQYF. The V and J genes are TRBV14 and TRBJ2-5, with TRBD1 as a possible D gene (5 bases). CDR3 length equals 11 residues. Germline CDR1 is SGHDN and CDR2 is FVKESK.

The chain recombines TRBV20-1 with TRBJ1-5, with D perhaps TRBD1 (6 bases). In germline, CDR1 is DFQATT, CDR2 SNEGSKA (reference sequence). V was trimmed by 8 bases and J by 8 bases, leaving 22 bases between them. CDR3 length: 14 residues. CDR3 loop: CSTQIPGDKKPQHF. CDR3 nucleotides: TGCAGTACTCAAATACCCGGGGACAAAAAGCCCCAGCATTTT.

Note on this clonotype: The junction departs from germline at one end; a sequencing error may be responsible. CDR3 sequence reads: CASGEGARQGPQPQHF. The CDR3 coding sequence is TGTGCCAGCGGTGAGGGGGCCCGACAGGGGCCTCAGCCCCAGCATTTT. J is TRBJ1-5 and V is TRBV6-1; TRBD1 matches at 8 bases. The CDR3 has 16 residues. The germline V gene encodes CDR1 MNHNS and CDR2 SASEGT.

A word on this clonotype: One end of the junction fails to match germline, which may point to a read error. The V and J genes are TRBV28 and TRBJ2-7, with 8 nucleotides matching TRBD1. Germline V gives CDR1 MDHEN, CDR2 SYDVKM. CDR3 length: 15 amino acids. DNA for the CDR3: TGTGCCACCAGTCTGAACACAGGGGGGAACTACGAGCAGTACTTC. This gives the protein CATSLNTGGNYEQYF.

Points on this clonotype: One base away lies a much larger clone, so this may be a sequencing read error. The chain has TRBV7-8 and TRBJ2-4, with D possibly TRBD1 on 6 matching bases. This CDR3 is 14 amino acids long. Per germline, CDR1 SGHVS and CDR2 FQNEAQ. The CDR3 sequence: CARSLGGHENIQYF. For the CDR3, the DNA is TGTGCCAGGAGCTTAGGGGGACATGAAAACATTCAGTACTTC.

Worth noting for this clonotype: A read error may produce the germline difference seen at one junction end. V and J are TRBV11-3 and TRBJ1-2, with D possibly TRBD1 on 6 matching bases. Germline CDR1 reads SGHNT; CDR2 reads YENEEA. This CDR3 has 13 amino acids. CDR3 DNA: TGTGCTAGCAGTCGACCAGGGGTACATGGCTACACCTTC. Translated: CASSRPGVHGYTF.

Points on this clonotype: Without the conserved terminal phenylalanine or tryptophan, this CDR3 likely stems from a read error. The chain links TRBV29-1 to TRBJ1-4; D not certain. The ends were cut back, 3 bases at V and 6 bases at J, with 14 bases in the middle. Germline V gene data show CDR1 as SQVTM and CDR2 as ANQGSEA. The CDR3 has 14 amino acids. CDR3 DNA: TGCAGCGTTGATAGAGGTCGGGTAGATGAAAAACTGTTTTAT. Amino acids: CSVDRGRVDEKLFY.

Remarks on this clonotype: As the CDR3 is not closed by the conserved phenylalanine or tryptophan, this likely results from a read error. This chain uses TRBV6-1 with TRBJ1-6; D remains unclear. Germline V gene lookup returns CDR1 MNHNS and CDR2 SASEGT. This CDR3 has 20 residues. CDR3 amino acids: CASSDSSVRISSSYNSSLHS. The CDR3 DNA sequence: TGTGCCAGCAGTGACAGTTCAGTGAGAATCAGTAGCTCCTATAATTCATCCCTCCACTCT.

With regard to this clonotype: The conserved final phenylalanine or tryptophan is absent from the CDR3, which likely points to a read error. CDR3 amino acids: CAISLDRMNTEAFI. The CDR3 DNA sequence: TGTGCCATCAGCCTCGACAGGATGAACACTGAAGCTTTCATT. The chain combines TRBV5-4 with TRBJ1-1, with D possibly TRBD1 on 6 matching bases. This CDR3 region has 14 residues. The germline V gene has CDR1 SGHNT and CDR2 YYREEE (reference sequence).

With regard to this clonotype: At one end the junction does not follow the germline gene, possibly because of a read error. CDR3 sequence reads: CSVESGGETQHF. The DNA of the CDR3 is TGCAGCGTTGAGTCAGGGGGAGAGACTCAGCACTTC. The rearrangement uses TRBV29-1 and TRBJ2-5; TRBD1 aligns across 7 bases. The CDR3 has 12 residues. The V gene's germline CDR1 is SQVTM and CDR2 ANQGSEA.

As for this clonotype: One end of the junction is discordant with germline, which a read error may explain. This chain links TRBV6-1 with TRBJ1-2; the D is unclear. The CDR3 covers 12 residues. CDR1 is MNHNS, CDR2 SASEGT, per germline. The CDR3 nucleotides are TGTGCCATCAGTGAAATGGATAGGGAGAAAAACTTC. It yields the protein CAISEMDREKNF.

In this sample, this clonotype turned up once. The conserved closing phenylalanine or tryptophan is absent in this CDR3, likely reflecting a read error. J is TRBJ1-2 and V is TRBV5-1; no clear D. The CDR3 sequence is 13 residues long. Germline CDR1 is SGHRS and CDR2 is YFSETQ. CDR3 nucleotide sequence: TGCGCCAGCTGCTTGGAACAATTCTATGGCTACACCTTA. Protein product: CASCLEQFYGYTL.

On this clonotype: One end of the junction is discordant with germline, which a read error may explain. This chain uses TRBV6-6 with TRBJ1-5, with D uncertain. CDR3 length equals 15 residues. Germline values: CDR1 MNHNY, CDR2 SVGAGI (reference sequence). The CDR3: CTSSHTRVSNQPQHF. The DNA of the CDR3 is TGTACCAGCAGTCACACACGGGTTAGCAATCAGCCCCAGCATTTT.

About this clonotype: The CDR3 end shows no conserved phenylalanine or tryptophan, and so a read error is likely. It is unclear where the CDR3 begins or ends on the DNA, so no DNA is shown, and the CDR3 is as TCRdb lists it. The chain has TRBV6-6 and TRBJ2-1. Germline lookup yields CDR1 MNHNY and CDR2 SVGAGI (reference sequence). With termini counted, the CDR3 has 11 amino acids. The CDR3 loop is CASSYVNEHFL.

As concerns this clonotype: The CDR3 carries no conserved terminal phenylalanine or tryptophan, so it likely arises from a read error. This chain's CDR3 is CASSLKGLFSYEQYI. Here the CDR3 DNA reads TGTGCCAGCAGCCTAAAAGGGCTTTTTTCCTACGAGCAGTACATC. The chain combines TRBV11-3 with TRBJ2-7; D remains unclear. Germline CDR1 reads SGHNT; CDR2 reads YENEEA. The V and J ends lost 5 bases and 1 base respectively, with 15 bases between them. The CDR3 has 15 residues.

About this clonotype itself: Compared with germline, one end of the junction differs, possibly owing to a read error. The rearrangement uses TRBV10-2 and TRBJ2-1; D could derive from TRBD1 or TRBD2 (5 bases each). The CDR3 runs to 15 residues. Germline V gene sequence: CDR1 WSHSY, CDR2 SAAADI. The CDR3 bases are TGCGCCCGCAGGTTCCCGGGACCCTCTTTTCATGAGCAGTTCTTC. Its protein is CARRFPGPSFHEQFF.